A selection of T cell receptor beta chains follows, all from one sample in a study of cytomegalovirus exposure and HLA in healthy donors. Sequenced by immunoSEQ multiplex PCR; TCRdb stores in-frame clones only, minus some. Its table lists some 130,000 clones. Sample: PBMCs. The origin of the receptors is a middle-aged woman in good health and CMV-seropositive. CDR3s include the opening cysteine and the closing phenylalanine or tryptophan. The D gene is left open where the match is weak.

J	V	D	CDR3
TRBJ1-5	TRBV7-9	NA	CASSPPGGMGNQPQHF
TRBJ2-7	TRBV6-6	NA	CAGSRQSPYEQYF
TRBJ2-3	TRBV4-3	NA	CASSQDQSRATDTQYF
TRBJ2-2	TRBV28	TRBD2	CASSFGGAGELFF
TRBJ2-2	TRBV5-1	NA	CASSQGVNTGELFF
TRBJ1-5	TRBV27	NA	CASSLSGANQPQHF
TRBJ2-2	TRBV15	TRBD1	CATSGDRGRTGELFF
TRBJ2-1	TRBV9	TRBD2	CASSVRLAGNNEQFF
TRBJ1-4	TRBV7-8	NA	CASSPDSRGEKLFF
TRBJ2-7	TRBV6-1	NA	CASSEAGQAYYEQYF
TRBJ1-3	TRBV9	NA	CASSGGGLGNTIYF
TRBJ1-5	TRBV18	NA	CASSRDPGDQPQHF
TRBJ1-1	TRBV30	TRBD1	CAWSVGQGNTEAFF
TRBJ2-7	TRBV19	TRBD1	CASTRDRASYEQYF
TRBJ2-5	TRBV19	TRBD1	CASSTRTGNQETQYF
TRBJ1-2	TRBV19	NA	CASSIGKGYLYTF
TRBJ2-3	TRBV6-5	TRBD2	CASSRTSEEAYF
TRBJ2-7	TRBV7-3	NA	CASSHPGTFTYEQYF
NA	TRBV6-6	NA	CASSERLGQITYEQYF
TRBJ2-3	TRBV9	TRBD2	CASSSRVSGIGTDTQYF
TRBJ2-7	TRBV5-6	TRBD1	CASSLRDRAFGEQYF
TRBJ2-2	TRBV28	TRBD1	CASSRLGQGTGELFF
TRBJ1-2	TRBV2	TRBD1	CASIRTGTGNGYTF
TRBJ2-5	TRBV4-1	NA	CASSPHGEETQYF
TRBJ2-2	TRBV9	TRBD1	CASSPPPGQDLTGELFF
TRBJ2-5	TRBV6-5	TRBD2	CASSGLAGGGETQYF
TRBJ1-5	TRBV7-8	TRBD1	CASSLAVAGGSGNQPQHF
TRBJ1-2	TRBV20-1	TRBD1	CSAPDRVGYTF
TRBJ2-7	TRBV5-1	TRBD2	CASSLGTSGSYEQYF
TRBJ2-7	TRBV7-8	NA	CASSLDILYEQYF
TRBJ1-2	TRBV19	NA	CASSPGRSAIAYGYTF
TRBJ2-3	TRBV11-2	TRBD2	CASSLLAGSTDTQYF
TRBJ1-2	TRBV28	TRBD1	CASETGGASGYTF
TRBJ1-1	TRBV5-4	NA	CASSSDPGNTEAFF
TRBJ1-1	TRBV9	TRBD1	CASSHFQGQGLDTEAFF
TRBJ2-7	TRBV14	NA	CASSQGRTYEQYF
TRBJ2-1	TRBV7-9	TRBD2	CASSLSGRATYNEQFF
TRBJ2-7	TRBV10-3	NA	CAIRQDGSSYEQYF
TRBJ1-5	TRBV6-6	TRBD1	CASTDRVNLEPQHF
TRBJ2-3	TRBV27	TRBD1	CASSRTGGRRYTDTQYF
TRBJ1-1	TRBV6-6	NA	CASSYSDFTEAFF
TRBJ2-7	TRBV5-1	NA	CASSLEIRGKYEQYF
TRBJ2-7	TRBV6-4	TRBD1	CASSDCHRGPPYEQYF